This TCR beta chain was observed in a study of neurological immune-mediated disorders. General study points: No expanded-clone CDR3 amino acid sequence recurred across subjects, suggesting private TCR-beta repertoires. The phylogenetic placement of 18 of 34 multiple sclerosis patients' repertoires in one related-CDR3 cluster constitutes a possible signature.

This clonotype was seen ten or more times. Its target is not known. Template-switch 5'RACE cDNA synthesis added a 10-nucleotide unique molecular identifier. Via MiXCR, TCRdb re-called the 5' RACE reads, giving one row per CDR3 protein. The sample carries tens of thousands of distinct CDR3 sequences, about 1.4% recorded once. Looked up from germline, CDR1 is MNHNS and CDR2 is SASEGT. CDR3 length: 14 amino acids. Trimming took off 6 bases at V and 10 bases at J, with 19 bases between the two ends. The source of this sequence is a woman younger than 45 with multiple sclerosis. Sequencing input: PBMCs. The genes are TRBV6-1 and TRBJ2-1; the D call may be TRBD1 or TRBD2 (5 bases each). DNA of the CDR3: TGTGCCAGCAGAACCGGGACCCGGGTATTGGAGCAGTTCTTC. Translating it yields CASRTGTRVLEQFF.